These T cell receptor beta chains were read from a single sample in a study of blood T cell repertoires in COVID-19. Profiling relied on immunoSEQ multiplex PCR, and the TCRdb table lists in-frame clones only, not all of them. The table includes some 210,000 clones, around 84% detected once. The sample consisted of PBMCs or T cells enriched from blood (not recorded which). Receptors were obtained from a man younger than 40 with acute COVID-19. Each CDR3 is given with its conserved first and last residue. The D gene is left open where the match is weak. Not every row has a clone size; where given, it reads once, few, many or a size class.

D,size,J,V,DNA,CDR3
.,.,TRBJ2-7,TRBV10-2,TGCGCCAGCAGTGGGAGTTTTAATGCCCCCTCCTACGAGCAGTACTTC,CASSGSFNAPSYEQYF
TRBD1,.,TRBJ2-7,TRBV30,TGTGCCTGGAGTGGACGGACAGGGGCCCTTAGCTCCTACGAGCAGTACTTC,CAWSGRTGALSSYEQYF
TRBD2,.,TRBJ2-7,TRBV5-5,TGTGCCTGTACGGGGGGAGACCACGAGCAGTACTTC,CACTGGDHEQYF
.,.,TRBJ1-6,TRBV6-1,TGTGCCAGCAGTGAATACAGCCCCAATTCACCCCTCCACTTT,CASSEYSPNSPLHF
.,.,TRBJ1-2,TRBV10-3,TGTGCCATCAGTGGAGGCGGTTCTGGCTACACCTTC,CAISGGGSGYTF
TRBD1,.,TRBJ1-3,TRBV9,TGTGCCAGCAGCGTAGAAGGGGGCACTGGAAACACCATATATTTT,CASSVEGGTGNTIYF
.,few,TRBJ1-6,TRBV11-2,TGTGCCAGCAGCTTAGGGTTGAGTTCACCCCTCCACTTT,CASSLGLSSPLHF
TRBD1,.,TRBJ1-5,TRBV5-6,TGTGCCAGCAGCTCCACAGGGGAACGGATTAGCAATCAGCCCCAGCATTTT,CASSSTGERISNQPQHF
.,.,TRBJ1-5,TRBV4-1,TGCGCCAGCAGCCAAGATCTGATGGCAGGGTATAGCAATCAGCCCCAGCATTTT,CASSQDLMAGYSNQPQHF
TRBD1,.,TRBJ2-5,TRBV4-1,TGCGCCAGCAGCCAACCTGGACAGGGGGCGGGAGAGACCCAGTACTTC,CASSQPGQGAGETQYF
.,.,TRBJ1-2,TRBV28,TGTGCCAGCAGTTCGCCAAACGGCTATGGCTACACCTTC,CASSSPNGYGYTF
.,.,TRBJ2-3,TRBV6-5,TGTGCCAGCAGTACACCGGCGGGGAATACGCAGTATTTT,CASSTPAGNTQYF
TRBD1,.,TRBJ2-5,TRBV5-4,TGTGCCAGCAGTGGGACAGGGCCTCAAGAGACCCAGTACTTC,CASSGTGPQETQYF
.,.,TRBJ2-3,TRBV19,TGTGCCAGTAGTAACGCCCTAGAACTGGCTACGCAGTATTTT,CASSNALELATQYF
TRBD1,.,TRBJ2-2,TRBV6-1,TGTGCCAGCAGTGAAGCGACAGGGGCCACCGGGGAGCTGTTTTTT,CASSEATGATGELFF
TRBD2,.,TRBJ2-1,TRBV4-1,TGCGCCAGCAGCCAAATGGGACTAGGCTACAATGAGCAGTTCTTC,CASSQMGLGYNEQFF
.,.,TRBJ2-1,TRBV5-3,TGTGCCAGAAGCCGCGGACTCGGGGGGCCTATGGCGAGCTCCTACAATGAGCAGTTCTTC,CARSRGLGGPMASSYNEQFF
.,few,TRBJ2-3,TRBV7-9,TGTGCCAGCAGCCCCCAACGGGTGGCAGGGCGGACAGATACGCAGTATTTT,CASSPQRVAGRTDTQYF
TRBD1,.,TRBJ1-1,TRBV3-1/TRBV3-2,TGTGCCAGCAGTCCATCAGTCGGGACAGGGAACACTGAAGCTTTCTTT,CASSPSVGTGNTEAFF
TRBD2,few,TRBJ2-1,TRBV9,TGTGCCAGCAGCCCCACTAGCGGAGTGTACAATGAGCAGTTCTTC,CASSPTSGVYNEQFF
TRBD2,once,TRBJ2-7,TRBV9,TGTGCCAGCAGCGTAGGCGGGGGGGCCCGAATAGAGCAGTACTTC,CASSVGGGARIEQYF
.,.,TRBJ2-7,TRBV5-4,TGTGCCAGCAGCGTTTCGGGATCCACAAACGAGCAGTACTTC,CASSVSGSTNEQYF
.,once,TRBJ2-3,TRBV7-2,TGTGCCAGCAGCTCAGCTCTCTACCTGGATACGCAGTATTTT,CASSSALYLDTQYF
TRBD1,.,TRBJ1-5,TRBV28,TGTGCCAGCAGTTCCGCCTCCGGACAGGGTAAACAGCCCCAGCATTTT,CASSSASGQGKQPQHF
TRBD2,.,TRBJ2-7,TRBV7-9,TGTGCCAGCAGCCCGGGGGGAGGGGACGAGCAGTACTTC,CASSPGGGDEQYF
.,few,TRBJ1-6,TRBV2,TGTGCCAGCAGCGTTAAGGGGCAGGGTAATTCACCCCTCCACTTT,CASSVKGQGNSPLHF
.,.,TRBJ1-1,TRBV5-4,TGTGCCAGCAGCTGGGACATTACGAACACTGAAGCTTTCTTT,CASSWDITNTEAFF
TRBD1,.,TRBJ1-1,TRBV18,TGTGCCAGCTCACCTCCTACAGGGGACACTGAAGCTTTCTTT,CASSPPTGDTEAFF
.,.,TRBJ1-1,TRBV5-5,TGTGCCAGCAGCTGGACAGTGACGAGTGGGAACACTGAAGCTTTCTTT,CASSWTVTSGNTEAFF
TRBD1,.,TRBJ2-7,TRBV27,TGTGCCAGCAGTTTTTCACCGGGACAGGCTATCTACGAGCAGTACTTC,CASSFSPGQAIYEQYF
.,few,TRBJ1-3,TRBV7-9,TGTGCCAGCAGCCCCGACATCTCTGGAAACACCATATATTTT,CASSPDISGNTIYF
TRBD2,.,TRBJ2-3,TRBV2,TGTGCCAGCATTTCAACGGGGGGACGCACAGATACGCAGTATTTT,CASISTGGRTDTQYF
TRBD2,.,TRBJ2-1,TRBV19,TGTGCCAGTAGTGGGGAACCGGGACTAGCGGGGGGATACAATGAGCAGTTCTTC,CASSGEPGLAGGYNEQFF
TRBD2,.,TRBJ2-5,TRBV2,TGTGCCAGCAGTCCGGGACTAGCGGGGGGGGTCCAAGAGACCCAGTACTTC,CASSPGLAGGVQETQYF
.,.,TRBJ1-6,TRBV7-6,TGTGCCAGCAGCGCCCAGATTTCGGGAGGGGACTCACCCCTCCACTTT,CASSAQISGGDSPLHF
TRBD1,.,TRBJ1-3,TRBV2,TGTGCCAGCAGGACAGGGACTCTGGGAAACACCATATATTTT,CASRTGTLGNTIYF
TRBD1,few,TRBJ2-6,TRBV5-4,TGTGCCAGCAGCTTAGGGGACAGGGGGTCAGGGGCCAACGTCCTGACTTTC,CASSLGDRGSGANVLTF
.,.,TRBJ1-5,TRBV2,TGTGCCAGCAGTGATAACATGAGCAATCAGCCCCAGCATTTT,CASSDNMSNQPQHF
TRBD2,.,TRBJ2-2,TRBV11-2,TGTGCCAGCAGCGCTGGACTAGTAAGGACCGGGGAGCTGTTTTTT,CASSAGLVRTGELFF
.,.,TRBJ2-6,TRBV2,TGTGCCAGCAGTAGATTCCCGACGGGAGAAGCTGGGGCCAACGTCCTGACTTTC,CASSRFPTGEAGANVLTF
.,.,TRBJ1-5,TRBV7-9,TGTGCCAGCAGCTGGGGCGGGGGTCAAAATCAGCCCCAGCATTTT,CASSWGGGQNQPQHF
.,.,TRBJ2-3,TRBV7-2,TGTGCCAGCAGTTTAGGTGGGACTCCTACAGATACGCAGTATTTT,CASSLGGTPTDTQYF
TRBD2,few,TRBJ2-1,TRBV30,TGTGCCTGGAAGGCTAGCGGGGGGTACAATGAGCAGTTCTTC,CAWKASGGYNEQFF
.,.,TRBJ2-7,TRBV10-3,TGTGCCATCAGCTCGAGTGAACAGGGTCCCTACGAGCAGTACTTC,CAISSSEQGPYEQYF
TRBD2,once,TRBJ2-2,TRBV5-1,TGCGCCAGCAGCCATAGGACTAGCGGGACTCCCGGGGAGCTGTTTTTT,CASSHRTSGTPGELFF
.,.,TRBJ1-5,TRBV3-1/TRBV3-2,TGTGCCAGCAGCCCCAGTCTTAATAGCAATCAGCCCCAGCATTTT,CASSPSLNSNQPQHF
.,many,TRBJ2-2,TRBV2,TGTGCCAGCAGCTTTAAGGAACAGCTGAACACCGGGGAGCTGTTTTTT,CASSFKEQLNTGELFF
TRBD2,.,TRBJ2-1,TRBV27,TGTGCCAGCAGCCGTGCCGGGAGGGACAATGAGCAGTTCTTC,CASSRAGRDNEQFF
TRBD2,.,TRBJ2-5,TRBV7-3,TGTGCCAGCAGCTTAAGCGGGGGAGAGACCCAGTACTTC,CASSLSGGETQYF
TRBD1,.,TRBJ2-3,TRBV18,TGTGCCAGCTCACCACCTCGGGACAGGAGGACCACAGATACGCAGTATTTT,CASSPPRDRRTTDTQYF